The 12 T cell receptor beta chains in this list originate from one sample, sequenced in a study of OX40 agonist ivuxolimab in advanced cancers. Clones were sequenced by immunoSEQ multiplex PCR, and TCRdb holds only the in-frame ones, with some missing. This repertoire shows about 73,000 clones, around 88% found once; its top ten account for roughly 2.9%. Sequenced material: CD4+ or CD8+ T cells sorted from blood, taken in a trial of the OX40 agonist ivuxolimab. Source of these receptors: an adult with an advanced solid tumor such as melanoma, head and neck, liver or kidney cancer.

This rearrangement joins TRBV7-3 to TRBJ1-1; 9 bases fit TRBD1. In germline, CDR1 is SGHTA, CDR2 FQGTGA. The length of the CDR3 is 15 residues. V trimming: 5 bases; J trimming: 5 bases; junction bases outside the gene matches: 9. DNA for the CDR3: TGTGCCAGCAGCCCTACAGGGGGCTTATTGACTGAAGCTTTCTTT. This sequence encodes CASSPTGGLLTEAFF.

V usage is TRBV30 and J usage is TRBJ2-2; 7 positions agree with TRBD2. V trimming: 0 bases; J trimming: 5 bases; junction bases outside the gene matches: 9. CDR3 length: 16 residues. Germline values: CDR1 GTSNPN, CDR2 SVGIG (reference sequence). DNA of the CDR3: TGTGCCTGGAGTGTAGTGGGCGGGAGAGGGACCGGGGAGCTGTTTTTT. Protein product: CAWSVVGGRGTGELFF.

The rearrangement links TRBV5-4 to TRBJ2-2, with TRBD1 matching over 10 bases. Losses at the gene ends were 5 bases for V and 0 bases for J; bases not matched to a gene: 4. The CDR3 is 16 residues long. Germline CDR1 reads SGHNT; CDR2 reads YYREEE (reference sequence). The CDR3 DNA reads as TGTGCCAGCAGGGAGGGACAGGGGACGAACACCGGGGAGCTGTTTTTT. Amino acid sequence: CASREGQGTNTGELFF. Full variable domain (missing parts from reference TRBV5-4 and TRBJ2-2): ETGVTQSPTHLIKTRGQQVTLRCSSQSGHNTVSWYQQALGQGPQFIFQYYREEENGRGNFPPRFSGLQFPNYSSELNVNALELDDSALYLCASREGQGTNTGELFFGEGSRLTVL.

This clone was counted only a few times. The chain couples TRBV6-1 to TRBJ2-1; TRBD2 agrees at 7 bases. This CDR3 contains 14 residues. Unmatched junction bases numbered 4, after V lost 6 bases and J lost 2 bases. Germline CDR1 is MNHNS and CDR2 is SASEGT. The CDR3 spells CASSASGAYNEQFF. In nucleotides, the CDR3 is TGTGCCAGCAGCGCTAGCGGAGCCTACAATGAGCAGTTCTTC.

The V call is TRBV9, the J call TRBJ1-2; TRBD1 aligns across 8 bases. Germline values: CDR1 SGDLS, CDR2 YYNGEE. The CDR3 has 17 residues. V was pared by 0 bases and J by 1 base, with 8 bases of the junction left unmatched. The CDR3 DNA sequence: TGTGCCAGCAGCGTAGGGGCGGGACAGGAAGGTAACTATGGCTACACCTTC. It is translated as CASSVGAGQEGNYGYTF.

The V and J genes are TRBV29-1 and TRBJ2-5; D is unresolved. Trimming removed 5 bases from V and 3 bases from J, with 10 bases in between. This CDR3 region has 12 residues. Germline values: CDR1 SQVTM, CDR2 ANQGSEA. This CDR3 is CSVSPYEETQYF. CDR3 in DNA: TGCAGCGTTTCGCCCTATGAAGAGACCCAGTACTTC.

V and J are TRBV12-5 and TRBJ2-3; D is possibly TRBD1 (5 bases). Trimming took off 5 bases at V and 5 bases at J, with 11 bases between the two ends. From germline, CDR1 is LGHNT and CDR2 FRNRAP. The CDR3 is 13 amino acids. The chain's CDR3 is CASGLTEKDTQYF. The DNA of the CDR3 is TGTGCTAGTGGTCTGACAGAAAAAGATACGCAGTATTTT.

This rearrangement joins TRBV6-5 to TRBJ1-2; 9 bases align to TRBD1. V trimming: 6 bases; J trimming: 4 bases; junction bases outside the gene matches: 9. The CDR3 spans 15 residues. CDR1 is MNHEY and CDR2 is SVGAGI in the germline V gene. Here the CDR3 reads CASSREQGAVYGYTF. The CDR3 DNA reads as TGTGCCAGCAGCCGCGAACAGGGGGCGGTCTATGGCTACACCTTC.

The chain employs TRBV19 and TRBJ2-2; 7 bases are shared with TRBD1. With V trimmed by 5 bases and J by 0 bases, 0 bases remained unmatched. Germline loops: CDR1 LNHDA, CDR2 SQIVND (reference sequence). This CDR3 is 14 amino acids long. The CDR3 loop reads CASSGQANTGELFF. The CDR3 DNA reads TGTGCCAGTAGTGGACAGGCGAACACCGGGGAGCTGTTTTTT.

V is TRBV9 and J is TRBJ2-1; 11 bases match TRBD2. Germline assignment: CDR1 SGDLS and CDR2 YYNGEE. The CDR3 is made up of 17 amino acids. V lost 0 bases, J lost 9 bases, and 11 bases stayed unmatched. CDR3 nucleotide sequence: TGTGCCAGCAGCGTAGAACTAGCGGGAGTTGGGCGGAGTGAGCAGTTCTTC. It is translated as CASSVELAGVGRSEQFF.

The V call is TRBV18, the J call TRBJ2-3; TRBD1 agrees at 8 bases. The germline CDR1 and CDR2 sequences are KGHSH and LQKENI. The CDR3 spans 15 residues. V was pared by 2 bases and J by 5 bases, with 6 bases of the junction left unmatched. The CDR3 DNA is TGTGCCAGCTCACCAGAAGGGACAGGAATAGATACGCAGTATTTT. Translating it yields CASSPEGTGIDTQYF.

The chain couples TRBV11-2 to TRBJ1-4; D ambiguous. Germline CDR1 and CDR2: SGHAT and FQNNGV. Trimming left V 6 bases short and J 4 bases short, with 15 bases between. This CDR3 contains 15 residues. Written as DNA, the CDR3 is TGTGCCAGCAGTGGCGGCAGGACGGTTAATGAAAAACTGTTTTTT. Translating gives CASSGGRTVNEKLFF.